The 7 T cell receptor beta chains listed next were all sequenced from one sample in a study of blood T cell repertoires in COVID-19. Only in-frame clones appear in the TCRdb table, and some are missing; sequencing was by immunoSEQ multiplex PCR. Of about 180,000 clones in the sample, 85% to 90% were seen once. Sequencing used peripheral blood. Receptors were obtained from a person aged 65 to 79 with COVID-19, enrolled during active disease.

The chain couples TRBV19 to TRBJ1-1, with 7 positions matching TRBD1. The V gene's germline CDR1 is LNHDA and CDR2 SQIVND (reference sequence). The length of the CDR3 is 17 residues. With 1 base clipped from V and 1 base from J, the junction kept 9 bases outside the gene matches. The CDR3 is CASSIVSRGRKNTEAFF. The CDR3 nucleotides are TGTGCCAGTAGTATAGTGTCGAGGGGGCGTAAGAACACTGAAGCTTTCTTT.

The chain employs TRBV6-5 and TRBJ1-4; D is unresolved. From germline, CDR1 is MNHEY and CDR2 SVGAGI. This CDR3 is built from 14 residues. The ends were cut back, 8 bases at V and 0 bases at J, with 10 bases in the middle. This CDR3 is CASARGSTNEKLFF. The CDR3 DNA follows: TGTGCCAGCGCCCGGGGATCAACTAATGAAAAACTGTTTTTT.

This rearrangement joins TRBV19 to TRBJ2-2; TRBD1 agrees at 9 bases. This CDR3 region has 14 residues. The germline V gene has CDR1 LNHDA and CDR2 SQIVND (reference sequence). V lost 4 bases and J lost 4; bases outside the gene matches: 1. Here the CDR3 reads CASSRTGATGELFF. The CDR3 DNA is TGTGCCAGTAGTAGGACAGGGGCCACCGGGGAGCTGTTTTTT. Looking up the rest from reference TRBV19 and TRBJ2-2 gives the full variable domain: DGGITQSPKYLFRKEGQNVTLSCEQNLNHDAMYWYRQDPGQGLRLIYYSQIVNDFQKGDIAEGYSVSREKKESFPLTVTSAQKNPTAFYLCASSRTGATGELFFGEGSRLTVL.

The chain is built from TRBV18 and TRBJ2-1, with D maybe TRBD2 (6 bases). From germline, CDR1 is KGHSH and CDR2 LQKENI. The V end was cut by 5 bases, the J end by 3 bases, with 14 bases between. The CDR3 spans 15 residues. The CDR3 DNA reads TGTGCCAGCTCAACCGGGACTTATATCTACAATGAGCAGTTCTTC. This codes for CASSTGTYIYNEQFF.

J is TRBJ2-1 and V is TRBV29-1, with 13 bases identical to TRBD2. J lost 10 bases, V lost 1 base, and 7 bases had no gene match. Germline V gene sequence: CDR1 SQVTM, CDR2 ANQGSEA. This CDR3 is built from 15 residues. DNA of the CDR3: TGCAGCGTTGAAGCCCTACTAGCGGGAGGGCTCGAGCAGTTCTTC. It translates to CSVEALLAGGLEQFF.

CDR3 coding DNA: TGTGCCAGCAGTTTATTTGGACGGACTCTCTCTGGAAACACCATATATTTT. It codes for CASSLFGRTLSGNTIYF. The chain joins TRBV28 to TRBJ1-3, with unresolved D. The CDR3 is made up of 17 amino acids. With 1 base removed from V and 0 bases from J, the gap between germline ends came to 13 bases. Germline assignment: CDR1 MDHEN and CDR2 SYDVKM. Filled out from reference TRBV28 and TRBJ1-3, the complete variable domain reads DVKVTQSSRYLVKRTGEKVFLECVQDMDHENMFWYRQDPGLGLRLIYFSYDVKMKEKGDIPEGYSVSREKKERFSLILESASTNQTSMYLCASSLFGRTLSGNTIYFGEGSWLTVV.

The CDR3 region is CASSIGFGTGSGGELFF. As DNA, the CDR3 is TGTGCCAGTAGTATTGGGTTCGGGACAGGGTCCGGCGGGGAGCTGTTTTTT. This rearrangement joins TRBV19 to TRBJ2-2; 9 bases map to TRBD1. V shed 3 bases, J shed 7 bases, and the junction held 12 bases outside the gene matches. This CDR3 has 17 residues. Germline CDR1 and CDR2: LNHDA and SQIVND (reference sequence).